This T cell receptor (beta chain) was obtained from a study of Ad26.COV2.S vaccination and SARS-CoV-2 variants. Looked up from germline, CDR1 is SGHDN and CDR2 is FVKESK. This CDR3 contains 12 residues. Trimming removed 1 base at V and 0 bases at J, with 0 bases between. This clone showed up just a few times. Produced via immunoSEQ multiplex PCR; TCRdb's table is partial and in-frame only. The sample holds about 350,000 clones, about 90% seen once. Specimen: peripheral blood, collected after recovery from COVID-19. The sequence was collected from a human donor who had recovered from COVID-19. The chain couples TRBV14 to TRBJ1-1; D is uncertain. The CDR3 region is CASSQVNTEAFF. CDR3 coding DNA: TGTGCCAGCAGCCAAGTGAACACTGAAGCTTTCTTT.